These T cell receptor beta chains were read from a single sample in a study of T cell responses to AZD1222 COVID-19 vaccine. The protocol was immunoSEQ multiplex PCR, while the TCRdb copy is restricted to in-frame clones and leaves out a portion. Among 95,000 to 120,000 clones listed, around nine tenths were seen once. The material sequenced was peripheral blood, taken on day 0 of MenACWY control vaccination. The receptor set was obtained from an adult in good health. Each CDR3 is given with its conserved first and last residue. D genes are given only for firm matches. Expanded clones are given a class, and other clones once, few, many or no size at all.

j_call v_call d_call clone_size cdr3_nt cdr3_aa
TRBJ2-2 TRBV5-5 TRBD1 - TGTGCCAGCAGCGGCGGACAGGGGGCAACCGGGGAGCTGTTTTTT CASSGGQGATGELFF
TRBJ2-2 TRBV9 - - TGTGCCAGCAGCGTAGTAGGGGTCAACACCGGGGAGCTGTTTTTT CASSVVGVNTGELFF
TRBJ2-2 TRBV7-6 TRBD1 - TGTGCCAGCAGCCTAAAGGGGGCCCCAACCGGGGAGCTGTTTTTT CASSLKGAPTGELFF
TRBJ2-7 TRBV20-1 - - TGCAGTGCTTGGGAAGGTTACGAGCAGTACTTC CSAWEGYEQYF
TRBJ1-5 TRBV5-1 - - TGCGCCAGCAGCTTGGGGGCAGGGAGCAATCAGCCCCAGCATTTT CASSLGAGSNQPQHF
TRBJ1-1 TRBV5-1 TRBD1 once TGCGCCAGCAGCTTACCACAGGGGTGGAATACTGAAGCTTTCTTT CASSLPQGWNTEAFF
TRBJ1-1 TRBV19 TRBD1 once TGTGCCAGTAGGAGTGGCGGGACAGGGACCATGAACACTGAAGCTTTCTTT CASRSGGTGTMNTEAFF
TRBJ1-6 TRBV9 TRBD1 - TGTGCCAGCAGCGTCGGGACAGAGCGGCCCCTCCACTTT CASSVGTERPLHF
TRBJ2-1 TRBV6-2/TRBV6-3 - - TGTGCCAGCAGTTACTCCTATCAGGGGGGGGTCAATGAGCAGTTCTTC CASSYSYQGGVNEQFF
TRBJ2-7 TRBV7-2 TRBD2 - TGTGCCAGCAGCTTAGGGGCTAGCGGGGCCTACTACGAGCAGTACTTC CASSLGASGAYYEQYF
TRBJ1-2 TRBV19 TRBD1 - TGTGCCAGTAGTATAGACTCGACAGGGGGCTCGTATGGCTACACCTTC CASSIDSTGGSYGYTF
TRBJ1-2 TRBV4-1 TRBD1 - TGCGCCAGCAGCCAAGCCGGGACAGACAACTATGGCTACACCTTC CASSQAGTDNYGYTF
TRBJ2-7 TRBV30 - - TGTGCCTGGAGTCCCGTTGTAAGATCCTACGAGCAGTACTTC CAWSPVVRSYEQYF
TRBJ2-7 TRBV29-1 TRBD1 - TGCAGCGCCCAAACTGCCGGGACAGGGCTCTACGAGCAGTACTTC CSAQTAGTGLYEQYF
TRBJ1-4 TRBV28 TRBD1 few TGTGCCAGCAGCCCAAACAGGGGGATAACTAATGAAAAACTGTTTTTT CASSPNRGITNEKLFF
TRBJ1-6 TRBV5-5 - - TGTGCCAGCAGCTTGGCTCAGGGGTTTTGGGCTCATGGGTCACCCCTCCACTTT CASSLAQGFWAHGSPLHF
TRBJ1-2 TRBV7-2 - - TGTGCCAGCACCAACCTCGGGGGTGTAAACTATGGCTACACCTTC CASTNLGGVNYGYTF
TRBJ1-1 TRBV10-2 - - TGCGCCAGCAGCTTAGATAGGGGTTCTCCCCTAAGGAACACTGAAGCTTTCTTT CASSLDRGSPLRNTEAFF
TRBJ2-3 TRBV11-2 - - TGTGCCAGCAGCTTAGGGGGGGGCGGCACAGATACGCAGTATTTT CASSLGGGGTDTQYF
TRBJ1-1 TRBV19 TRBD1 - TGTGCCAGCAAATCTCCGGGACAGTCCTACACTGAAGCTTTCTTT CASKSPGQSYTEAFF
TRBJ1-2 TRBV10-3 - medium-sized TGTGCCATCAGTGTCGGGGGAGGTGGCTACACCTTC CAISVGGGGYTF
TRBJ2-1 TRBV27 TRBD1 - TGTGCCAGCAGTTCCGCGGACAGGGCCTACAATGAGCAGTTCTTC CASSSADRAYNEQFF
TRBJ1-4 TRBV18 - - TGTGCCAGCTCACCGGGGCGGTCTGAAAAACTGTTTTTT CASSPGRSEKLFF
TRBJ1-4 TRBV6-5 - - TGTGCCAGCAGTTGGGCCAGATTTAATGAAAAACTGTTTTTT CASSWARFNEKLFF
TRBJ2-3 TRBV28 TRBD2 - TGTGCCAGCGCCCCTAGCGGGGGCATTAGCACAGATACGCAGTATTTT CASAPSGGISTDTQYF
TRBJ2-7 TRBV27 - - TGTGCCAGCAGTTTAGGTGCCAGGTCATCCTACGAGCAGTACTTC CASSLGARSSYEQYF
TRBJ2-3 TRBV6-1 TRBD2 - TGTGCCAGCAGTGAGCTAGCGGGGGGGGACACAGATACGCAGTATTTT CASSELAGGDTDTQYF
TRBJ2-3 TRBV18 - - TGTGCCAGCTCCCGGACGGACTGGGAGAAGGCAGATACGCAGTATTTT CASSRTDWEKADTQYF
TRBJ1-1 TRBV11-1 TRBD1 - TGTGCCAGCAGCTCGAGGGACAGGATGAACACTGAAGCTTTCTTT CASSSRDRMNTEAFF
TRBJ1-1 TRBV12-3/TRBV12-4 TRBD1 - TGTGCCAGCAGCCGGGGACAGGGTGCTTTCTTT CASSRGQGAFF
TRBJ1-5 TRBV7-9 - - TGTGCCAGCAGCTCGCGGGGGGCTGGGGATCAGCCCCAGCATTTT CASSSRGAGDQPQHF
TRBJ2-1 TRBV9 TRBD2 - TGTGCCAGCAGCGTACCGTTGGCGGGGGGACCCAATGAGCAGTTCTTC CASSVPLAGGPNEQFF
TRBJ2-2 TRBV12-3/TRBV12-4 - once TGTGCCAGCAGCCTAGGGAGGCCCGGGGAGCTGTTTTTT CASSLGRPGELFF
TRBJ1-5 TRBV6-5 - - TGTGCCAGCAGCGTAACAGGGTATGGCAATCAGCCCCAGCATTTT CASSVTGYGNQPQHF
TRBJ2-7 TRBV7-8 - - TGTGCCAGCAGCTTAGGTTACACCAGCTCCTACGAGCAGTACTTC CASSLGYTSSYEQYF
TRBJ2-7 TRBV28 - few TGTGCCAGCAGCACCTATATCTACGAGCAGTACTTC CASSTYIYEQYF
TRBJ1-1 TRBV20-1 - - TGCAGTGCTAGTAGAGGGGTCTTCGGGGAAGCTTTCTTT CSASRGVFGEAFF
TRBJ2-3 TRBV27 - - TGTGCCAGCAGTTGGGGCAGGGCCACAGATACGCAGTATTTT CASSWGRATDTQYF
TRBJ1-2 TRBV3-1/TRBV3-2 - - TGTGCCAGCAGCTCTTTATGGACAATTCTTGGTGGCTACACCTTC CASSSLWTILGGYTF
TRBJ2-1 TRBV4-3 TRBD2 - TGCGCCAGCAGCCAATCTAGCGGTCCTTTCTACAATGAGCAGTTCTTC CASSQSSGPFYNEQFF